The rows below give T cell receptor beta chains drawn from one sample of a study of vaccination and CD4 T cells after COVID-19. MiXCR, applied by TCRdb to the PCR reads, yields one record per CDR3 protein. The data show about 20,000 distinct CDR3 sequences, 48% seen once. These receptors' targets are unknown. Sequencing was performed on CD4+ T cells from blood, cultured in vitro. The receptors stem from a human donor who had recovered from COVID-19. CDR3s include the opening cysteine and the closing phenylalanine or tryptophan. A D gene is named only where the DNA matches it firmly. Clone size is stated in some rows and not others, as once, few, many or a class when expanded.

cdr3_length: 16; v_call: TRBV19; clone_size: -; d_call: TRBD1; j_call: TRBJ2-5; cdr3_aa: CASSNPGTGGAETQYF; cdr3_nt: TGTGCCAGTAGTAATCCCGGGACAGGGGGCGCGGAGACCCAGTACTTC
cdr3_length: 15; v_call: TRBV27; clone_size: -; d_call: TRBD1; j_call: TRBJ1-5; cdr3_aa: CASSPIRGQNQPQHF; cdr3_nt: TGTGCCAGCTCCCCTATTCGGGGACAGAATCAGCCCCAGCATTTT
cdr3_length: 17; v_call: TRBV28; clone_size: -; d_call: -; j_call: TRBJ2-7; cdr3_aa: CASSLVLFRDGSYEQYF; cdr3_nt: TGTGCCAGCAGTTTAGTCCTCTTCCGGGACGGATCCTACGAGCAGTACTTC
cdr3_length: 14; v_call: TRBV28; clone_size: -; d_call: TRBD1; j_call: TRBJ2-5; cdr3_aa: CASSTSAGGETQYF; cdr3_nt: TGTGCCAGCAGCACCTCCGCAGGGGGAGAGACCCAGTACTTC
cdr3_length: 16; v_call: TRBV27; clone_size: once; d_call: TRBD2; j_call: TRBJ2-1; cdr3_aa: CASSLATSGRGVRQFF; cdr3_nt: TGTGCCAGCAGTTTAGCGACTAGCGGGAGGGGAGTAAGGCAGTTCTTC
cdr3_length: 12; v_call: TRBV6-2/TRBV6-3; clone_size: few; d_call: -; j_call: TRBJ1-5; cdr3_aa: CASRRPNQPQHF; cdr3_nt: TGTGCCAGCAGGAGACCAAATCAGCCCCAGCATTTT
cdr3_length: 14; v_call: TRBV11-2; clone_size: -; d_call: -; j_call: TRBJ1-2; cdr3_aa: CASSPLRESSGYTF; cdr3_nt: TGTGCCAGCAGCCCACTCCGGGAATCGAGTGGCTACACCTTC
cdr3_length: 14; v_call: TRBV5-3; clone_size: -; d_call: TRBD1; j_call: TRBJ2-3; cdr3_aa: CASSLGQAKDTQYF; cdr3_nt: TGTGCCAGCAGCTTGGGACAGGCGAAAGATACGCAGTATTTT
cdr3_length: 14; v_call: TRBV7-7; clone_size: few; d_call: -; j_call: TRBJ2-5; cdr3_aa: CASSVGTGRETQYF; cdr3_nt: TGTGCTAGCAGCGTGGGGACGGGGCGGGAGACCCAGTACTTC
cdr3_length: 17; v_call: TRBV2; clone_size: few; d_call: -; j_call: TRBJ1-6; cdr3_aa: CASGLTDSSSYNSPLHF; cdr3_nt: TGTGCCAGCGGACTGACTGACTCAAGCTCCTATAATTCACCCCTCCACTTT
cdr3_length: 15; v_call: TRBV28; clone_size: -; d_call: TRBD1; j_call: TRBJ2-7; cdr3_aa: CASSLRDRGLYEQYF; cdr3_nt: TGTGCCAGCAGTCTACGGGACAGGGGTCTCTACGAGCAGTACTTC
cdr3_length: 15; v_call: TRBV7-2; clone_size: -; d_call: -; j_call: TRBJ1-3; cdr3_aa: CASSSYRSSGNTIYF; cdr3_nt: TGTGCCAGCAGCTCGTACAGGAGCTCTGGAAACACCATATATTTT
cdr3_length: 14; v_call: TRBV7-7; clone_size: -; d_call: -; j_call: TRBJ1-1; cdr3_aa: CASSPLVGDTEAFF; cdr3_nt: TGTGCCAGCAGCCCTTTAGTGGGGGACACTGAAGCTTTCTTT
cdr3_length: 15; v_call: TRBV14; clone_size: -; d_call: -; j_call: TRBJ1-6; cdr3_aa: CASSQATRANSPLHF; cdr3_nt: TGTGCCAGCAGCCAAGCCACCAGGGCAAATTCACCCCTCCACTTT
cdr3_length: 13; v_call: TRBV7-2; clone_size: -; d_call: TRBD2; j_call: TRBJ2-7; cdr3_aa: CASSLEAGREQYF; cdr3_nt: TGTGCCAGCAGCTTGGAAGCGGGACGCGAGCAGTACTTC
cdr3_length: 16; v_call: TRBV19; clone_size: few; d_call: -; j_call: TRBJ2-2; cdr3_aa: CASSIRASRNTGELFF; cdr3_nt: TGTGCCAGTAGTATAAGAGCTAGCAGGAACACCGGGGAGCTGTTTTTT
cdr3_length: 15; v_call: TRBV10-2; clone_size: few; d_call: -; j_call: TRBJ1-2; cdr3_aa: CASSESARSPDGYTF; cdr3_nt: TGCGCCAGCAGTGAGTCGGCCCGATCTCCCGATGGCTACACCTTC
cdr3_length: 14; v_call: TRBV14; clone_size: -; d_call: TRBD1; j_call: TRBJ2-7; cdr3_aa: CASSLGQGFYEQYF; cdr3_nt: TGTGCCAGCAGCCTGGGACAGGGATTCTACGAGCAGTACTTC
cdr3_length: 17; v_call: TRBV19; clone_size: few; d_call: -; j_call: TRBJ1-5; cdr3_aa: CASSIGGGAGSGWPQHF; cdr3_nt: TGTGCCAGTAGTATCGGAGGAGGGGCTGGGTCAGGTTGGCCCCAGCATTTT
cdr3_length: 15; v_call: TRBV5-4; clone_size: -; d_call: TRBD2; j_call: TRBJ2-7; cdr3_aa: CASSPGTSGPYEQYF; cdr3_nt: TGTGCCAGCAGCCCCGGGACTAGCGGGCCCTACGAGCAGTACTTC
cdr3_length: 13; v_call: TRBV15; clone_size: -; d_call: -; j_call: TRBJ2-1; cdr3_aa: CATSRGRFSEQFF; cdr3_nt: TGTGCCACCAGCAGAGGACGATTCAGTGAGCAGTTCTTC
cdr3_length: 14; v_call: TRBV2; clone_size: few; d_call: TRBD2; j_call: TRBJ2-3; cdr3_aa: CASSFNGREDTQYF; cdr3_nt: TGTGCCAGCAGTTTTAACGGGAGGGAGGATACGCAGTATTTT
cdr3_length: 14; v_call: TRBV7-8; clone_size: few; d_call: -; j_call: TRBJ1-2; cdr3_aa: CASSLEGKEDGYTF; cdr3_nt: TGTGCCAGCAGCTTAGAGGGAAAGGAGGATGGCTACACCTTC
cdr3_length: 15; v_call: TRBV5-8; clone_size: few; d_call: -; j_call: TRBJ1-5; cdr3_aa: CASSFGLLGNQPQHF; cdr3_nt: TGTGCCAGCAGCTTTGGACTCCTGGGCAATCAGCCCCAGCATTTT
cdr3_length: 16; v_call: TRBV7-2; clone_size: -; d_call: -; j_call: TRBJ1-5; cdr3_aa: CASSLVGGGSNQPQHF; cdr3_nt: TGTGCCAGCAGCTTAGTAGGAGGTGGAAGCAATCAGCCCCAGCATTTT
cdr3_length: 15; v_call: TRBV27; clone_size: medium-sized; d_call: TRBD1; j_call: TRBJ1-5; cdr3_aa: CASSFGQGADQPQHF; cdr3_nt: TGTGCCAGCAGTTTTGGACAGGGGGCCGATCAGCCCCAGCATTTT
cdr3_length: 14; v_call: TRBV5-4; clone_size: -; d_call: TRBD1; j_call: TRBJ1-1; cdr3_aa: CASSLGQGEREAFF; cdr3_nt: TGTGCCAGCAGCTTGGGACAGGGGGAGCGGGAAGCTTTCTTT
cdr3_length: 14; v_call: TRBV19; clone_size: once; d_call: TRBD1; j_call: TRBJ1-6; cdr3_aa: CASKPGTGGEPLHF; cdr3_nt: TGTGCCAGTAAACCCGGGACAGGGGGGGAACCCCTCCACTTT
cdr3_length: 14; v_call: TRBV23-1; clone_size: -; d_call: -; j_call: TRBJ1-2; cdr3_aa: CASSQSVMRSGYTF; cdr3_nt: TGCGCCAGCAGTCAATCGGTAATGAGGAGTGGCTACACCTTC
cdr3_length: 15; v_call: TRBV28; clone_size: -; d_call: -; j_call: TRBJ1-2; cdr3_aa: CASSRRGGLTNGYTF; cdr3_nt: TGTGCCAGCAGCCGCCGGGGAGGGTTGACGAATGGCTACACCTTC
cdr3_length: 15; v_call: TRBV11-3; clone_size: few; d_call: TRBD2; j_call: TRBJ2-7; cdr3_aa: CASSFRGLAGYEQYF; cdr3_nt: TGTGCCAGCAGCTTCCGCGGACTAGCGGGCTACGAGCAGTACTTC
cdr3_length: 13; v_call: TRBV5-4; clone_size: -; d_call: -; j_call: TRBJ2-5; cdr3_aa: CASSRRFQETQYF; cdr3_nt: TGTGCCAGCAGCCGAAGGTTCCAAGAGACCCAGTACTTC
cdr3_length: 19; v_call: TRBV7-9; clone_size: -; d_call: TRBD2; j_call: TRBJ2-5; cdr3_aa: CASSRLRGLAGPFQETQYF; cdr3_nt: TGTGCCAGCAGCCGGCTCCGTGGACTAGCGGGTCCCTTCCAAGAGACCCAGTACTTC
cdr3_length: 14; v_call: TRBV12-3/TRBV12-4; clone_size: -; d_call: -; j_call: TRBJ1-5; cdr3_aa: CASSPYLRDQPQHF; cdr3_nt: TGTGCCAGCAGCCCTTATCTAAGGGATCAGCCCCAGCATTTT
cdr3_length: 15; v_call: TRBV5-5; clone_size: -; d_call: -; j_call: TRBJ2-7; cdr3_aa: CASSSLRGFSYEQYF; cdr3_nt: TGTGCCAGCAGCTCGCTAAGAGGCTTCTCCTACGAGCAGTACTTC
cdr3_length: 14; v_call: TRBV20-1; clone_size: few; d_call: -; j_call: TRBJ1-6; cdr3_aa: CSASLAGLASPLHF; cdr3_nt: TGCAGTGCCAGCCTGGCAGGGTTGGCTTCACCCCTCCACTTT
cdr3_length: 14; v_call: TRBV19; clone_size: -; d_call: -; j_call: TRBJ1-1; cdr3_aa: CASSMMVMISEAFF; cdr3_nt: TGTGCCAGTAGTATGATGGTGATGATTTCTGAAGCTTTCTTT
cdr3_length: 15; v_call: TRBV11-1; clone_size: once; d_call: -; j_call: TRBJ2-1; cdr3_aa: CASSLILQGYNEQFF; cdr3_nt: TGTGCCAGCAGCTTAATTCTTCAGGGCTACAATGAGCAGTTCTTC
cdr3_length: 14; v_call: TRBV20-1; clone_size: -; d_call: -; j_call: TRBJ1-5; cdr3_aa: CSARDSTSNQPQHF; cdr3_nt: TGCAGTGCTAGAGATTCTACGAGCAATCAGCCCCAGCATTTT
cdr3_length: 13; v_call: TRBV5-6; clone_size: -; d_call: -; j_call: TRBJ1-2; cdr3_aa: CASSVYFGAGYTF; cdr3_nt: TGTGCCAGCAGCGTTTACTTCGGAGCTGGCTACACCTTC
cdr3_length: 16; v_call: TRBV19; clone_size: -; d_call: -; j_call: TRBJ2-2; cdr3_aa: CASSPRWGVDTGELFF; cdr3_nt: TGTGCCAGTAGTCCCCGGTGGGGGGTCGACACCGGGGAGCTGTTTTTT
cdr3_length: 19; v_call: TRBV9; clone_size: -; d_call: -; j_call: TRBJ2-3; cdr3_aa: CASSPPYLRTIRGTDTQYF; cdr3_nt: TGTGCCAGCAGCCCTCCCTATCTCCGGACTATTCGCGGCACAGATACGCAGTATTTT
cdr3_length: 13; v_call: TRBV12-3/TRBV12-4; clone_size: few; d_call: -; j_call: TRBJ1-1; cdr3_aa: CASSLTGNTEAFF; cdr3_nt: TGTGCCAGCAGCTTGACAGGGAACACTGAAGCTTTCTTT
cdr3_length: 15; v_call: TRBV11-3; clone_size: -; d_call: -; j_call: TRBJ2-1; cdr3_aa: CASSPRDPTYNEQFF; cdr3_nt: TGTGCCAGCAGCCCTCGGGACCCAACCTACAATGAGCAGTTCTTC
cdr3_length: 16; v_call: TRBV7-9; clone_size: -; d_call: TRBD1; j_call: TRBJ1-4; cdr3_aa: CASSTGTGSSNEKLFF; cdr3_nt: TGTGCCAGCAGCACCGGGACAGGGAGTTCTAATGAAAAACTGTTTTTT
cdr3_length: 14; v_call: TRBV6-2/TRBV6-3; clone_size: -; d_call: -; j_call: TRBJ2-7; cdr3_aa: CASHRMTDSYEQYF; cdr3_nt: TGTGCCAGCCACCGAATGACAGATTCCTACGAGCAGTACTTC
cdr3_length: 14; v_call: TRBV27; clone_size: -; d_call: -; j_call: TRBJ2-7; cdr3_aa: CASSYSGFSYEQYF; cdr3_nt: TGTGCCAGCAGTTACTCAGGGTTCTCCTACGAGCAGTACTTC
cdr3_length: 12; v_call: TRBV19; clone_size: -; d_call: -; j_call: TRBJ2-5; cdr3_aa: CASSLEGETQYF; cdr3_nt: TGTGCCAGTAGCTTAGAAGGGGAGACCCAGTACTTC
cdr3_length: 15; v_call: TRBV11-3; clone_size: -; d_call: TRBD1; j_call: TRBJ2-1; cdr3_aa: CASSLGGTGNNEQFF; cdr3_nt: TGTGCCAGCAGCTTAGGCGGGACAGGGAACAATGAGCAGTTCTTC
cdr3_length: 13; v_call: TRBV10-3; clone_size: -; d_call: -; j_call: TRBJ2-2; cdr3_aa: CAISIGRAGELFF; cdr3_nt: TGTGCCATCAGTATTGGTCGGGCCGGGGAGCTGTTTTTT
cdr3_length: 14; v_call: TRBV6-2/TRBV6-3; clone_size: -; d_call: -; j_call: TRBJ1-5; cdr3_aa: CASRPTGLDQPQHF; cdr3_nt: TGTGCCAGCAGACCCACAGGGTTGGATCAGCCCCAGCATTTT
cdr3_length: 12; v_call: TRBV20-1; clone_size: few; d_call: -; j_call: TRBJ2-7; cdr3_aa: CSAIRSIHEQYF; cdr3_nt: TGCAGTGCTATTCGGAGCATCCACGAGCAGTACTTC
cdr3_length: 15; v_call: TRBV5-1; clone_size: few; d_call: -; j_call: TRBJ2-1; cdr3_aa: CASSLGGALGNEQFF; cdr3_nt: TGCGCCAGCAGCTTGGGAGGTGCCTTGGGGAATGAGCAGTTCTTC
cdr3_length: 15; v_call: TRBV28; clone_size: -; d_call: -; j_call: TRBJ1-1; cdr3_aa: CASSFVGPASTEAFF; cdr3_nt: TGTGCCAGCAGTTTTGTGGGGCCCGCGAGCACTGAAGCTTTCTTT